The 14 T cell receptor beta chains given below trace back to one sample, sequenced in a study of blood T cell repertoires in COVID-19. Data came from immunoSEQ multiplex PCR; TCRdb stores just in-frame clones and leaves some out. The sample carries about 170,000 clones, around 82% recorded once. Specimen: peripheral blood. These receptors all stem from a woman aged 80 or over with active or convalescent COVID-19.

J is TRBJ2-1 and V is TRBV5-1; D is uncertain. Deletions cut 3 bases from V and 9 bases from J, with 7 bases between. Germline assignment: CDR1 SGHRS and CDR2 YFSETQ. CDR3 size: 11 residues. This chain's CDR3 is CASSSYGEQFF. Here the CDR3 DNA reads TGCGCCAGCAGCTCTTACGGTGAGCAGTTCTTC.

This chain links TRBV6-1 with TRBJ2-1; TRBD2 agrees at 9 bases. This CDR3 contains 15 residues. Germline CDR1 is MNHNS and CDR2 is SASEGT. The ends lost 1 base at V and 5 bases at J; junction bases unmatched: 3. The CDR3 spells CASSEELAGNNEQFF. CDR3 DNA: TGTGCCAGCAGTGAAGAACTAGCGGGCAACAATGAGCAGTTCTTC.

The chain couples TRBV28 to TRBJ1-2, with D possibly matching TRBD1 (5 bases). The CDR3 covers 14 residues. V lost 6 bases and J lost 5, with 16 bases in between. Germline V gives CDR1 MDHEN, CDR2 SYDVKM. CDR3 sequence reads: CASSPTGPVYGYTF. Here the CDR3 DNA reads TGTGCCAGCAGCCCAACAGGTCCCGTATATGGCTACACCTTC.

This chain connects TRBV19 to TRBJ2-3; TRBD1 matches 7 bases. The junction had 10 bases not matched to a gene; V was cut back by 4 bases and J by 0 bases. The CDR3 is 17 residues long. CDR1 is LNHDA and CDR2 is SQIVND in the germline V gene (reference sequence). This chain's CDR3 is CASSTLGEGASTDTQYF. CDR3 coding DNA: TGTGCCAGTAGTACCCTGGGTGAGGGGGCTAGCACAGATACGCAGTATTTT.

CDR3 region: CAWSAGGETQYF. The CDR3 DNA sequence: TGTGCCTGGTCAGCGGGAGGCGAGACCCAGTACTTC. The J gene is TRBJ2-5, the V gene TRBV30; 9 nucleotides agree with TRBD2. CDR1 is GTSNPN and CDR2 is SVGIG in the germline V gene (reference sequence). CDR3 length: 12 residues. With V trimmed by 5 bases and J by 5 bases, 3 bases remained unmatched.

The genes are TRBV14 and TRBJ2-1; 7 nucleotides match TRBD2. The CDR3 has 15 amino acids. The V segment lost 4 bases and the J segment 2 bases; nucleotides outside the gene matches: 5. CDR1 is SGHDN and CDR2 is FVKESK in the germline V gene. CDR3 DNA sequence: TGTGCCAGCAGCCTCAAGCGGGGAGCCTACAATGAGCAGTTCTTC. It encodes CASSLKRGAYNEQFF.

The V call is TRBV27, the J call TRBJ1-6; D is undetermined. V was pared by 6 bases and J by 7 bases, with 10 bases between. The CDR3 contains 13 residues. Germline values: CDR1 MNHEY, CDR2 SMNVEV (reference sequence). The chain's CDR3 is CASSATGNSPLHF. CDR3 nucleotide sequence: TGTGCCAGCAGCGCGACTGGGAATTCACCCCTCCACTTT.

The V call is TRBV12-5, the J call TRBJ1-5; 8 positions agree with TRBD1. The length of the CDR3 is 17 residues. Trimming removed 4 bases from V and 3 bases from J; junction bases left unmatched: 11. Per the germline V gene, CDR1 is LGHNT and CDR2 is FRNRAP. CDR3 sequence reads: CASGSNQGAGNNQPQHF. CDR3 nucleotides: TGTGCTAGTGGTTCGAACCAGGGGGCTGGGAACAATCAGCCCCAGCATTTT.

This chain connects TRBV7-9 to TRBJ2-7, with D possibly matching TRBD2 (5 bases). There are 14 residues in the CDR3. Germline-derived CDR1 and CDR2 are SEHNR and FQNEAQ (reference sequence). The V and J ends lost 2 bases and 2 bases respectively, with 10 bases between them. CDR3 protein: CASSLRGLPYEQYF. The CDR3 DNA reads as TGTGCCAGCAGCTTACGAGGGCTACCCTACGAGCAGTACTTC.

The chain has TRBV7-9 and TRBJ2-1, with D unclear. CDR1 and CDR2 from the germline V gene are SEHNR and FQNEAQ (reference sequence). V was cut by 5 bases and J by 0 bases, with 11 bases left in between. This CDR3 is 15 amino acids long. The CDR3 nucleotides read TGTGCCAGCAGCCCAACTACGAGCTCCTACAATGAGCAGTTCTTC. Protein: CASSPTTSSYNEQFF. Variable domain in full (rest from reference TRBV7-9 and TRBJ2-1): DTGVSQNPRHKITKRGQNVTFRCDPISEHNRLYWYRQTLGQGPEFLTYFQNEAQLEKSRLLSDRFSAERPKGSFSTLEIQRTEQGDSAMYLCASSPTTSSYNEQFFGPGTRLTVL.

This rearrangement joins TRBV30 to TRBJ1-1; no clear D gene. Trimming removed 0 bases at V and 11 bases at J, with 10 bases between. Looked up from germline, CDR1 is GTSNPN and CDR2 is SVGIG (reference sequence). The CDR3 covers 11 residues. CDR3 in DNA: TGTGCCTGGAGTGTACAATCGTACGCTTTCTTT. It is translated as CAWSVQSYAFF.

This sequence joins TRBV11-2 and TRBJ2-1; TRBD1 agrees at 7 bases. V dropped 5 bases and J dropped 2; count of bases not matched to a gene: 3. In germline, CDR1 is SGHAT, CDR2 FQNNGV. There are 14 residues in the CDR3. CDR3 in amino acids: CASSDRAAYNEQFF. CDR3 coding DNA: TGTGCCAGCAGCGACAGGGCGGCCTACAATGAGCAGTTCTTC. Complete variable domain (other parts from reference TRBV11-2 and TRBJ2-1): EAGVAQSPRYKIIEKRQSVAFWCNPISGHATLYWYQQILGQGPKLLIQFQNNGVVDDSQLPKDRFSAERLKGVDSTLKIQPAKLEDSAVYLCASSDRAAYNEQFFGPGTRLTVL.

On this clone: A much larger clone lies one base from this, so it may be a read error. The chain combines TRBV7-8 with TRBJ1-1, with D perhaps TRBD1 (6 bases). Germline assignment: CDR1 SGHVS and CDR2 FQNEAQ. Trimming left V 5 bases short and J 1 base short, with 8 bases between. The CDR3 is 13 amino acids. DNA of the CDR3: TGTGCCAGCAGCCTGACAGGGAACACTGAAGCTTTCTTT. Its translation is CASSLTGNTEAFF.

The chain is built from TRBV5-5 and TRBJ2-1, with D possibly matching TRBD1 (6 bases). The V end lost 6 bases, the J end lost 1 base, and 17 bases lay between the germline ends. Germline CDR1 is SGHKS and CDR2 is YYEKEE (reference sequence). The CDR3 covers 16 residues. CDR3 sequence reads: CASTSQGQGSYNEQFF. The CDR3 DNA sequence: TGTGCCAGCACCTCCCAGGGGCAAGGGTCCTACAATGAGCAGTTCTTC.